This entry features one TCR beta chain sequence. This entry belongs to a study of blood T cell repertoires in COVID-19. Study-level background: Italy, Spain and the United States were the sources of the convalescent and acute COVID-19 samples.

The CDR3 is 14 residues long. Germline V lookup: CDR1 SEHNR, CDR2 FQNEAQ (reference sequence). Trimming stripped 4 bases from V and 4 bases from J, with 14 bases between. Source study methods: Quantification of nucleated cells was approximated via reference gene primer amplification. The protocol was immunoSEQ multiplex PCR, while the TCRdb copy is restricted to in-frame clones and leaves out a portion. The DNA gave D and trimming, while V, J and clone size come from that table. This table has roughly 150,000 clones, under 95% appearing once. The receptor was isolated from a man aged 18 to 29 with acute or convalescent COVID-19. The sequencing sample was made of peripheral blood. This chain links TRBV7-9 with TRBJ2-7, with D unresolved. The CDR3 is CASSSSLSLYEQYF. CDR3 sequence (DNA): TGTGCCAGCAGCTCCTCCCTAAGTCTGTACGAGCAGTACTTC.